The entry below gives a single T cell receptor (beta chain) sequence along with its context. Its target is unknown. The data derive from a study of T cells in Graves' hyperthyroidism and ophthalmopathy. V lost 0 bases, J lost 2 bases, and 5 bases stayed unmatched. The CDR3 sequence is 15 residues long. CDR1 is SGHRS, CDR2 YFSETQ, per germline. Study observations and caveats: The model anticipated ophthalmopathy a median approximately 6.5 months pre-onset. Also found in blood were most expanded thyroid clonotypes above 0.001.

The investigators amplified TCR beta CDR3 regions from RNA transcripts. The HTBI primer set was used in a first-round RT-PCR of the TCR CDR3. Via MiXCR, TCRdb re-called the multiplex PCR reads, giving one row per CDR3 protein. The sample has about 520,000 distinct CDR3 sequences; 20% are singletons. Absence of ophthalmopathy progression within 18 months defined stable Graves' hyperthyroidism. The specimen sequenced was blood. The TCR was taken from a man in his late teens or twenties with Graves' hyperthyroidism. This rearrangement joins TRBV5-1 to TRBJ2-7, with 7 nucleotides matching TRBD2. Here the CDR3 DNA reads TGCGCCAGCAGCTTGGCCGCGGGGGTCGCCTACGAGCAGTACTTC. Protein product: CASSLAAGVAYEQYF.